This T cell receptor beta chain was captured by sequencing in a study of cytomegalovirus exposure and HLA in healthy donors. About the research overall: The roughly 110 validation repertoires were reported in a later analysis to have been generated on the same platform as the approximately 700 first-cohort repertoires. The study, taken as a whole, reports: With high specificity and sensitivity, the classifier reportedly diagnosed cytomegalovirus status.

Separate from the approximately 730-subject first cohort, the roughly 110-subject validation cohort was the one that the donors belonged to. CDR3 length: 15 residues. V shed 4 bases and J shed 12 bases, with 21 bases lying between them. Germline V gene data show CDR1 as MNHEY and CDR2 as SVGAGI. Remarks on this clone: The antigen remains undetermined.

The assay was immunoSEQ multiplex PCR, and TCRdb's table has in-frame clones only and misses some. The table has some 86,000 clones, 80% to 95% seen once. The TCR sequence derives from a woman aged 30 to 39 in good health and CMV-seronegative. This chain uses TRBV6-5 with TRBJ1-4; D perhaps matches TRBD1 (6 bases). The sequencing sample was made of PBMCs. CDR3: CASSSPQGAWSELFF. In DNA, the CDR3 is TGTGCCAGCAGTTCGCCACAGGGTGCGTGGTCGGAACTGTTTTTT.